This entry lists 26 T cell receptor beta chains sequenced from one sample in a study of chronic HIV infection and antiretroviral therapy. Each CDR3 protein is one row after TCRdb ran MiXCR on the 5' RACE reads. The data contain more than 30,000 distinct CDR3 sequences, under 9.5% of them singletons. The sequencing sample was made of peripheral blood. The origin of the receptors is an adult who had HIV and had not received antiretroviral therapy, or was an uninfected healthy control (not recorded which).

The genes are TRBV29-1 and TRBJ2-1; no clear D. The V end lost 0 bases, the J end lost 7 bases, and 7 bases lay between the germline ends. The CDR3 covers 12 residues. Germline values: CDR1 SQVTM, CDR2 ANQGSEA. The CDR3 here is CSVEESGNEQFF. Here the CDR3 DNA reads TGCAGCGTTGAAGAATCCGGGAATGAGCAGTTCTTC.

This clonotype showed up just a few times. The chain is built from TRBV6-2 or TRBV6-3 and TRBJ2-3; D is perhaps TRBD1 or TRBD2 (5 bases each). Germline V gene sequence: CDR1 MNHEY, CDR2 SVGEGT. V lost 7 bases to trimming and J lost 6 bases, with 11 bases between them. CDR3 length: 12 residues. The CDR3 DNA sequence: TGTGCCAGCAAAATGGGGGAGGATACGCAGTATTTT. Translation gives CASKMGEDTQYF.

This clonotype was detected a few times. The chain employs TRBV10-2 and TRBJ1-1, with D perhaps TRBD1 (5 bases). The CDR3 is made up of 14 amino acids. The V end was cut by 5 bases, the J end by 4 bases, with 14 bases between. Germline CDR1 is WSHSY and CDR2 is SAAADI. This CDR3 is CASSHGRGRTEAFF. CDR3 nucleotides: TGCGCCAGCAGTCACGGCCGGGGACGCACTGAAGCTTTCTTT.

V gene TRBV27 combines with J gene TRBJ2-4, with no clear D. The CDR3 is 13 amino acids. The ends were cut back, 10 bases at V and 1 base at J, with 11 bases in the middle. Germline values: CDR1 MNHEY, CDR2 SMNVEV (reference sequence). CDR3 sequence: CATKRLAKNIQYF. In nucleotides, the CDR3 is TGTGCCACCAAGAGGCTGGCCAAAAACATTCAGTACTTC.

This clonotype is a singleton in its sample. A read error may produce the germline difference seen at one junction end. The chain has TRBV20-1 and TRBJ1-4; no clear D. This CDR3 contains 13 residues. Germline V lookup: CDR1 DFQATT, CDR2 SNEGSKA (reference sequence). The DNA of the CDR3 is TGCAGTGCCCTCATCTCAACTAATGAAAGACTGTTTTTT. Its protein product is CSALISTNERLFF.

CDR3 DNA sequence: TGTGCCAGCACAGGGGTTGACACTGAAGCTTTCTTT. Protein product: CASTGVDTEAFF. The V gene is TRBV2, the J gene TRBJ1-1; a possible D gene is TRBD1 (6 bases). CDR1 is SNHLY, CDR2 FYNNEI, per germline. CDR3 length: 12 amino acids. V was trimmed by 7 bases and J by 3 bases, leaving 9 bases between them.

This clonotype was observed at least ten times. This rearrangement joins TRBV29-1 to TRBJ2-1, with D perhaps assigned TRBD1 or TRBD2 (5 bases each). CDR3 length: 15 amino acids. V lost 2 bases and J lost 2, with 13 bases in between. CDR1 and CDR2 (germline): SQVTM, ANQGSEA. CDR3 in amino acids: CSVEPSRGAYNEQFF. The CDR3 DNA reads TGCAGCGTTGAACCTTCCAGAGGGGCCTACAATGAGCAGTTCTTC.

This clonotype was found a few times. The chain employs TRBV7-3 and TRBJ1-2; 8 bases match TRBD1. The length of the CDR3 is 13 residues. Germline loops: CDR1 SGHTA, CDR2 FQGTGA. Losses at the gene ends were 5 bases for V and 3 bases for J; bases not matched to a gene: 2. CDR3 sequence: CASSGGQDYGYTF. CDR3 DNA sequence: TGTGCCAGCAGCGGGGGACAGGACTATGGCTACACCTTC.

This clonotype appeared many times. This rearrangement joins TRBV14 to TRBJ1-1, with D hard to call. V lost 0 bases and J 4 bases, leaving 9 bases between the germline ends. Germline V lookup: CDR1 SGHDN, CDR2 FVKESK. There are 14 residues in the CDR3. The CDR3 here is CASSQDRTFTEAFF. The DNA for the CDR3 is TGTGCCAGCAGCCAAGATCGGACCTTCACTGAAGCTTTCTTT.

This clonotype was detected a few times. V and J are TRBV12-3 or TRBV12-4 and TRBJ1-2, with 10 bases identical to TRBD1. The V gene end was trimmed by 6 bases and the J gene end by 4 bases; junction bases not matched to a gene: 5. This CDR3 is built from 14 residues. The CDR3 loop is CASSLRTGGYGYTF. For the CDR3, the DNA is TGTGCCAGCAGCCTAAGGACAGGGGGCTATGGCTACACCTTC.

For this clonotype: This clone may be a read error of a much larger clone one base away. CDR3 sequence (DNA): TGCGCCAGCAGCCCCGGACTAGAGGGAGATACGCAGTATTTT. Its translation: CASSPGLEGDTQYF. The V and J genes are TRBV5-1 and TRBJ2-3; the match to TRBD2 covers 7 bases. CDR1 SGHRS and CDR2 YFSETQ come from the germline V gene. There are 14 residues in the CDR3. V dropped 4 bases and J dropped 5; count of bases not matched to a gene: 7.

By share, this clonotype counts as medium-sized. The rearrangement joins TRBV6-2 or TRBV6-3 to TRBJ2-6, with D perhaps matching TRBD1 (5 bases). The V end lost 8 bases, the J end lost 4 bases, and 12 bases lay between the germline ends. This CDR3 region has 14 residues. Germline loops: CDR1 MNHEY, CDR2 SVGEGT. The CDR3: CASSGLSGANVLTF. The CDR3 DNA follows: TGTGCCAGCTCAGGGTTATCGGGGGCCAACGTCCTGACTTTC.

This clonotype was seen many times. The chain recombines TRBV29-1 with TRBJ1-2; TRBD1 is a possible D gene (5 bases). The CDR3 has 13 residues. V dropped 6 bases and J dropped 4 bases, with 15 bases sitting between them. Germline CDR1 reads SQVTM; CDR2 reads ANQGSEA. The CDR3 sequence: CSVPNGASYGYTF. The CDR3 DNA reads as TGCAGCGTCCCAAATGGGGCCTCCTATGGCTACACCTTC.

This clonotype was seen at least ten times. The chain uses TRBV29-1 and TRBJ2-7, with 10 bases matching TRBD1. Germline loops: CDR1 SQVTM, CDR2 ANQGSEA. This CDR3 has 16 residues. Trimming took 2 bases from V and 1 from J; bases not matched to a gene: 8. CDR3 sequence reads: CSVEFPRTGGSYEQYF. The CDR3 region has the DNA TGCAGCGTTGAATTCCCCCGGACAGGGGGTTCCTACGAGCAGTACTTC.

This clonotype was recorded a few times. This chain uses TRBV9 with TRBJ1-1; possibly TRBD1 for D (5 bases). Looked up from germline, CDR1 is SGDLS and CDR2 is YYNGEE. V was clipped by 4 bases and J by 1 base, with 14 bases between them. This CDR3 is built from 15 residues. Here the CDR3 DNA reads TGTGCCAGCAGCCCCCGGGGACGGGAGAACACTGAAGCTTTCTTT. Protein sequence: CASSPRGRENTEAFF. Using reference TRBV9 and TRBJ1-1 for the parts outside the CDR3, the full variable domain is DSGVTQTPKHLITATGQRVTLRCSPRSGDLSVYWYQQSLDQGLQFLIQYYNGEERAKGNILERFSAQQFPDLHSELNLSSLELGDSALYFCASSPRGRENTEAFFGQGTRLTVV.

This clonotype has at least ten counts. This sequence joins TRBV5-1 and TRBJ2-3; D remains ambiguous. The V end lost 3 bases, the J end lost 2 bases, and 7 bases lay between the germline ends. This CDR3 has 13 residues. Germline V gene sequence: CDR1 SGHRS, CDR2 YFSETQ. CDR3 protein: CASSSPVTDTQYF. In DNA form, the CDR3 reads TGCGCCAGCAGCTCCCCGGTCACAGATACGCAGTATTTT. The whole variable domain, remainder taken from reference TRBV5-1 and TRBJ2-3, is KAGVTQTPRYLIKTRGQQVTLSCSPISGHRSVSWYQQTPGQGLQFLFEYFSETQRNKGNFPGRFSGRQFSNSRSEMNVSTLELGDSALYLCASSSPVTDTQYFGPGTRLTVL.

The sample holds many counts of this clonotype. The chain recombines TRBV7-2 with TRBJ2-1; 9 bases line up with TRBD1. The V and J ends lost 0 bases and 0 bases, in that order; junction bases with no gene match: 12. This CDR3 has 20 amino acids. Germline V lookup: CDR1 SGHTA, CDR2 FQGNSA. The CDR3 loop is CASSLARDRAPISSYNEQFF. As DNA, the CDR3 is TGTGCCAGCAGCTTAGCCCGGGACAGGGCTCCTATTAGCTCCTACAATGAGCAGTTCTTC.

This clonotype has just a few counts. V usage is TRBV18 and J usage is TRBJ1-1; no definite D call. Germline CDR1 and CDR2: KGHSH and LQKENI. The V end lost 2 bases, the J end lost 0 bases, and 13 bases lay between the germline ends. The CDR3 covers 16 residues. The DNA of the CDR3 is TGTGCCAGCTCACCAAATCCTGGTGATTTGAACACTGAAGCTTTCTTT. Translated: CASSPNPGDLNTEAFF.

Many counts were recorded for this clonotype. The V call is TRBV2, the J call TRBJ2-3; D may be TRBD1 or TRBD2 (6 bases each). CDR3 length: 15 amino acids. Germline CDR1 and CDR2: SNHLY and FYNNEI. Trimming removed 7 bases from V and 2 bases from J, with 16 bases in between. This CDR3 reads CASTSMGGTTDTQYF. The CDR3 bases are TGTGCCAGCACCTCGATGGGGGGCACCACAGATACGCAGTATTTT. Based on the CDR3 plus reference TRBV2 and TRBJ2-3, the full variable domain is EPEVTQTPSHQVTQMGQEVILRCVPISNHLYFYWYRQILGQKVEFLVSFYNNEISEKSEIFDDQFSVERPDGSNFTLKIRSTKLEDSAMYFCASTSMGGTTDTQYFGPGTRLTVL.

The chain combines TRBV11-2 with TRBJ1-4; D not certain. Per the germline V gene, CDR1 is SGHAT and CDR2 is FQNNGV. The germline V and J ends were trimmed by 3 bases and 8 bases, with 7 bases remaining between them. The CDR3 contains 12 residues. The CDR3 here is CASSFPAEKLFF. DNA for the CDR3: TGTGCCAGCAGCTTCCCGGCCGAAAAACTGTTTTTT.

The CDR3 here is CASSLETGADTEAFF. In nucleotides, the CDR3 is TGCGCCAGCAGCTTGGAGACAGGGGCCGACACTGAAGCTTTCTTT. The chain couples TRBV5-1 to TRBJ1-1, with 8 bases identical to TRBD1. V was pared by 0 bases and J by 3 bases, with 4 bases of the junction left unmatched. This CDR3 has 15 amino acids. The germline V gene encodes CDR1 SGHRS and CDR2 YFSETQ.

This clonotype appeared many times. The gene calls are TRBV20-1 and TRBJ2-7, with 12 bases aligning to TRBD2. This CDR3 is 15 amino acids long. V shed 6 bases, J shed 7 bases, and the junction held 13 bases outside the gene matches. Germline V lookup: CDR1 DFQATT, CDR2 SNEGSKA (reference sequence). CDR3 nucleotides: TGCAGTGCCTCAGAACGAGCTAGCGGGAGGGGGGAGCAGTACTTC. Its protein is CSASERASGRGEQYF.

The rearrangement links TRBV10-2 to TRBJ1-6; unclear D gene. Germline assignment: CDR1 WSHSY and CDR2 SAAADI. CDR3 length equals 14 residues. Between the trimmed V and J ends, which lost 3 bases and 7 bases, there was a span of 10 bases. Here the CDR3 reads CASSEGARNSPLHF. The CDR3 DNA follows: TGCGCCAGCAGTGAAGGCGCGCGAAATTCACCCCTCCACTTT.

This clonotype has a count of ten or more. This chain uses TRBV2 with TRBJ2-7; TRBD2 aligns across 9 bases. Germline V CDR1 and CDR2: SNHLY, FYNNEI. The CDR3 sequence is 16 residues long. The junction had 10 bases not matched to a gene; V was cut back by 6 bases and J by 1 base. The CDR3 is CASRTRGSGGSYEQYF. DNA of the CDR3: TGTGCCAGCAGGACCCGAGGTAGCGGGGGTTCCTACGAGCAGTACTTC. Looking up the rest from reference TRBV2 and TRBJ2-7 gives the full variable domain: EPEVTQTPSHQVTQMGQEVILRCVPISNHLYFYWYRQILGQKVEFLVSFYNNEISEKSEIFDDQFSVERPDGSNFTLKIRSTKLEDSAMYFCASRTRGSGGSYEQYFGPGTRLTVT.

This clonotype has at least ten counts. The rearrangement uses TRBV12-3 or TRBV12-4 and TRBJ1-3; 7 bases match TRBD1. With V trimmed by 6 bases and J by 11 bases, 13 bases remained unmatched. The CDR3 has 14 amino acids. This CDR3 reads CASSLADNRGAIYF. The CDR3, as DNA: TGTGCCAGCAGCCTCGCAGACAACAGGGGCGCCATATATTTT.

The chain recombines TRBV6-5 with TRBJ1-1, with D unclear. Trimming took off 5 bases at V and 7 bases at J, with 8 bases between the two ends. This CDR3 is built from 11 residues. Germline V gene sequence: CDR1 MNHEY, CDR2 SVGAGI. As DNA, the CDR3 is TGTGCCAGCAGTCGAGACAATGAAGCTTTCTTT. Translated: CASSRDNEAFF.